A selection of T cell receptor beta chains follows, all from one sample in a study of Graves' ophthalmopathy and Graves' hyperthyroidism. TCRdb re-called the multiplex PCR reads through MiXCR, storing one row per CDR3 protein. Among 500,000 to 700,000 distinct CDR3 sequences listed, less than 40% were seen once. The specimen sequenced was peripheral blood or thyroid tissue (not recorded which). Source of these receptors: an adult man with Graves' hyperthyroidism. The CDR3 runs from the conserved cysteine through the conserved F or W. The D gene is left open where the match is weak. Rows may omit the clone size; those that give it use once, few, many or a size class.

CDR3aa,CDR3nt,abundance,j_gene,v_gene,d_gene
CASSLEGRGQETQYF,TGTGCCAGCAGCTTGGAAGGTAGAGGGCAAGAGACCCAGTACTTC,many,TRBJ2-5,TRBV5-8,.
CASSEAPTVDIQYF,TGTGCCAGCAGCGAGGCCCCGACAGTGGACATTCAGTACTTC,.,TRBJ2-4,TRBV9,.
CASSQELSNQPQHF,TGCGCCAGCAGCCAAGAACTTAGCAATCAGCCCCAGCATTTT,many,TRBJ1-5,TRBV4-1,.
CASSLRGQGGYGYTF,TGTGCCAGCAGTTTAAGGGGACAGGGGGGGTATGGCTACACCTTC,.,TRBJ1-2,TRBV28,TRBD1
CAIMTQPTTEAFF,TGTGCCATCATGACCCAGCCAACCACTGAAGCTTTCTTT,once,TRBJ1-1,TRBV10-3,.
CASRFTATTGNKQYF,TGCGCCAGCAGGTTTACAGCAACCACTGGAAACAAGCAGTACTTC,few,TRBJ2-7,TRBV10-2,.
CASSSAGAQYGYTF,TGTGCCAGCAGCTCGGCGGGGGCGCAGTATGGCTACACCTTC,.,TRBJ1-2,TRBV5-6,.
CSVVTGTGSSPLHF,TGCAGCGTGGTGACCGGGACAGGGAGTTCACCCCTCCACTTT,.,TRBJ1-6,TRBV29-1,TRBD1
CSARSTWDNEQFF,TGCAGTGCCCGCTCGACTTGGGACAATGAGCAGTTCTTC,few,TRBJ2-1,TRBV20-1,.
CASSVQGHTQETQYF,TGTGCCAGCAGTGTACAGGGGCATACACAAGAGACCCAGTACTTC,.,TRBJ2-5,TRBV2,TRBD1
CASSPTGGFNEQYF,TGTGCCAGCAGTCCCACAGGGGGCTTCAACGAGCAGTACTTC,few,TRBJ2-7,TRBV25-1,TRBD1
CASSLGQRGPNGYTF,TGTGCCAGCAGCTTAGGGCAGCGGGGGCCGAATGGCTACACCTTC,many,TRBJ1-2,TRBV13,.
CASSTGQGAPGELFF,TGTGCCAGCAGCACCGGACAGGGGGCGCCCGGGGAGCTGTTTTTT,few,TRBJ2-2,TRBV7-6,TRBD1
CASSITGTDYGYTF,TGTGCCAGTAGTATTACCGGGACAGACTATGGCTACACCTTC,many,TRBJ1-2,TRBV19,TRBD1
CASSYQLGNTIYF,TGTGCCAGCAGTTATCAGCTAGGAAACACCATATATTTT,many,TRBJ1-3,TRBV12-3/TRBV12-4,.
CASRLGQGYEQYF,TGTGCCAGCAGACTGGGACAGGGCTACGAGCAGTACTTC,many,TRBJ2-7,TRBV28,TRBD1
CASSEAVAGGGEQFF,TGTGCCAGCAGTGAAGCGGTAGCGGGAGGGGGTGAGCAGTTCTTC,.,TRBJ2-1,TRBV2,TRBD2
CAISAGTPELTF,TGTGCCATCAGTGCCGGGACACCCGAACTCACCTTC,many,TRBJ1-2,TRBV10-3,.
CASRPAGGSGELFF,TGTGCCAGCAGACCCGCAGGGGGCTCCGGGGAGCTGTTTTTT,few,TRBJ2-2,TRBV5-4,TRBD1
CASSPGAGIGDYGYTF,TGTGCCAGCAGCCCTGGAGCAGGTATTGGTGACTATGGCTACACCTTC,.,TRBJ1-2,TRBV5-6,.
CASSLAGAGQTQYF,TGTGCCAGCAGCTTAGCGGGGGCGGGCCAAACGCAGTATTTT,.,TRBJ2-3,TRBV7-2,.
CAISESWGLAGYYNEQFF,TGTGCCATCAGTGAGTCGTGGGGGTTAGCGGGGTACTACAATGAGCAGTTCTTC,.,TRBJ2-1,TRBV10-3,TRBD2
CSVVGLRYEQYF,TGCAGCGTTGTGGGCCTGCGCTACGAGCAGTACTTC,many,TRBJ2-7,TRBV29-1,.
CSALRQGPNSPLHF,TGCAGCGCCCTAAGACAGGGACCGAATTCACCCCTCCACTTT,many,TRBJ1-6,TRBV29-1,TRBD1
CASSLPQVRNQSQHF,TGTGCCAGCAGCTTGCCGCAGGTACGCAATCAGTCCCAGCATTTT,.,TRBJ1-5,TRBV7-8,.
CASSLGGQPQEAQYF,TGCGCCAGCAGCTTGGGTGGACAGCCCCAAGAGGCCCAGTACTTC,.,TRBJ2-5,TRBV5-1,.
CASSFPGQGLYEQYF,TGTGCCAGCAGTTTTCCGGGACAGGGCCTCTACGAGCAGTACTTC,few,TRBJ2-7,TRBV11-3,TRBD1
CASSQTGGNQPQHF,TGTGCCAGCAGCCAGACAGGGGGCAATCAGCCCCAGCATTTT,many,TRBJ1-5,TRBV2,TRBD1
CASSYSTPLANYGYTF,TGTGCCAGCAGTTACTCGACCCCGCTGGCTAACTATGGCTACACCTTC,few,TRBJ1-2,TRBV6-6,.
CASSARTSGVIGNEQFF,TGTGCCAGCAGCGCTCGGACTAGCGGGGTGATTGGCAATGAGCAGTTCTTC,few,TRBJ2-1,TRBV11-2,TRBD2
CSARGGQGDVLHF,TGCAGTGCTAGAGGCGGACAGGGTGATGTCCTCCACTTT,.,TRBJ1-6,TRBV20-1,TRBD1
CASSEAAGGYTF,TGTGCCAGCAGTGAGGCGGCAGGGGGCTACACCTTC,.,TRBJ1-2,TRBV2,.
CASGLVMYQQYF,TGTGCTAGTGGTTTGGTAATGTATCAGCAGTACTTC,few,TRBJ2-7,TRBV12-5,.
CASSFRQGLPEAFF,TGTGCCAGCAGCTTCCGACAGGGTTTACCTGAAGCTTTCTTT,.,TRBJ1-1,TRBV7-9,TRBD1
CASSLEGRETQYF,TGTGCCAGCAGCTTGGAGGGGCGGGAGACCCAGTACTTC,many,TRBJ2-5,TRBV5-4,.
CASRPGTVINYGYTF,TGTGCCAGTAGGCCCGGGACGGTAATTAACTATGGCTACACCTTC,.,TRBJ1-2,TRBV19,.
CARPFGGPANTIYF,TGTGCTAGACCCTTTGGGGGTCCGGCCAACACCATATATTTT,.,TRBJ1-3,TRBV24-1,.
CSARLGGEKLFF,TGCAGTGCTAGATTAGGGGGTGAAAAACTGTTTTTT,many,TRBJ1-4,TRBV20-1,.
CASSQVVNTGGGKETQYF,TGTGCCAGCAGCCAAGTCGTTAATACTGGAGGCGGAAAAGAGACCCAGTACTTC,few,TRBJ2-5,TRBV7-8,.
CASRQQGRGYGYTF,TGTGCCAGCCGTCAACAGGGGAGAGGCTATGGCTACACCTTC,many,TRBJ1-2,TRBV27,TRBD1
CSASPPGQLTYGYTF,TGCAGTGCTAGCCCTCCCGGGCAACTTACCTATGGCTACACCTTC,many,TRBJ1-2,TRBV20-1,.
CASSLAQRGTGELFF,TGTGCCAGCAGTTTAGCTCAGCGGGGAACCGGGGAGCTGTTTTTT,.,TRBJ2-2,TRBV12-3/TRBV12-4,TRBD2
CSAFGQYQETQYF,TGCAGTGCCTTCGGACAGTACCAAGAGACCCAGTACTTC,many,TRBJ2-5,TRBV20-1,.
CASSEGPLTSYEQYF,TGTGCCAGCAGTGAAGGTCCCCTCACCTCCTACGAGCAGTACTTC,few,TRBJ2-7,TRBV2,.
CASRYRVIGTGELFF,TGTGCCAGCAGATACAGGGTAATAGGCACCGGGGAGCTGTTTTTT,.,TRBJ2-2,TRBV12-3/TRBV12-4,.
CATSDGQGIEQYF,TGTGCCACCAGTGATGGTCAGGGAATCGAGCAGTACTTC,many,TRBJ2-7,TRBV24-1,.